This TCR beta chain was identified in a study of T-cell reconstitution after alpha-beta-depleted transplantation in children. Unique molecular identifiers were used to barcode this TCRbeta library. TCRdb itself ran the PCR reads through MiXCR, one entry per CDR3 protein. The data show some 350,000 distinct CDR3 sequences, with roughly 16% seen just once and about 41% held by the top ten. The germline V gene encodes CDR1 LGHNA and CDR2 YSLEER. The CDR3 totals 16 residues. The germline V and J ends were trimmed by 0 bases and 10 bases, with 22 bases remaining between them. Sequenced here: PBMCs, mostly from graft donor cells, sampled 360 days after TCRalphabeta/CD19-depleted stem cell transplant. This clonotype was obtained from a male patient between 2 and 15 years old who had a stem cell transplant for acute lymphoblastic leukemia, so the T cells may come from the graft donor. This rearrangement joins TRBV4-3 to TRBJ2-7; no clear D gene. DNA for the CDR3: TGCGCCAGCAGCCAAGAACCCGAGACATTCCTCGGCGAACAGTACTTC. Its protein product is CASSQEPETFLGEQYF.